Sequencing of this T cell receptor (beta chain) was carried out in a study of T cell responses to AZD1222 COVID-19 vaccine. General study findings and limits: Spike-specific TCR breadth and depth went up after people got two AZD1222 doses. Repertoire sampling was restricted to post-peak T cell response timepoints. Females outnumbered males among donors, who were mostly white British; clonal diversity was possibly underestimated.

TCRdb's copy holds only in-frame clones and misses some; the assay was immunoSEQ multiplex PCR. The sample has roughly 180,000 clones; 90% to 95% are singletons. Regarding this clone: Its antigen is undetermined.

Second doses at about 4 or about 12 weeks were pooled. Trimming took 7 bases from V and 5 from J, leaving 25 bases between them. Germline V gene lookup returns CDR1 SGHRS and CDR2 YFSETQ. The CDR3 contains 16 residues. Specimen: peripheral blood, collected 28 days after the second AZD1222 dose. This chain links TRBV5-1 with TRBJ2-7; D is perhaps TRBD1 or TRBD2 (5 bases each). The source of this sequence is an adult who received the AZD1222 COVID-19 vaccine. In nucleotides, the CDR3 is TGCGCCAGCCACCAGGGACCTTGGCCCCAACCCCACGAGCAGTACTTC. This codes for CASHQGPWPQPHEQYF.